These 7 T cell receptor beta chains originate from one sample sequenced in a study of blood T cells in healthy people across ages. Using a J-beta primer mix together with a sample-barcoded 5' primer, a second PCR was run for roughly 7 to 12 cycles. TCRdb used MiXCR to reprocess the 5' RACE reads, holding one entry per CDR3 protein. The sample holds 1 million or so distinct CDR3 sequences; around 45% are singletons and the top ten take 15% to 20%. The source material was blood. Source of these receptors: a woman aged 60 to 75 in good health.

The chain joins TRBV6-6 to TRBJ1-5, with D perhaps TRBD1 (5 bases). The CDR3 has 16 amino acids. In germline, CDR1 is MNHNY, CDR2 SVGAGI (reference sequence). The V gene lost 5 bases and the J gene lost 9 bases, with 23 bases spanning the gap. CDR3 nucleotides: TGTGCCAGCAGTCCTAGCCACTTCAGGGAGGTGACGCCCCAGCATTTT. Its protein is CASSPSHFREVTPQHF.

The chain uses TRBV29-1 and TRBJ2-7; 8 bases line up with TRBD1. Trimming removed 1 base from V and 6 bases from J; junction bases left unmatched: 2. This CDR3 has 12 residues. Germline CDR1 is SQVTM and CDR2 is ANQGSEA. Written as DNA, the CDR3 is TGCAGCGTTGAAGGGACAGGGAGCGAGCAGTACTTC. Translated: CSVEGTGSEQYF.

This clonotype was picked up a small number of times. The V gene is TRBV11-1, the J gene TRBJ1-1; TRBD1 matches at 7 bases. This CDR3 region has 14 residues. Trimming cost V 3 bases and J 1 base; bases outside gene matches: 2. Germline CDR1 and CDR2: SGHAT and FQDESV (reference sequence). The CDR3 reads CASSFAGGNTEAFF. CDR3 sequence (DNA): TGTGCCAGCAGCTTCGCAGGGGGGAACACTGAAGCTTTCTTT.

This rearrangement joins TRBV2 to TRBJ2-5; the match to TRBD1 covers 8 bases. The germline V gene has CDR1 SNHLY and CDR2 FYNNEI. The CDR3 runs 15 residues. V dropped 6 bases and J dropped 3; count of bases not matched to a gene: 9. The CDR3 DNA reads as TGTGCCAGCAGGGAGCTGACAGGGGTGGAAGAGACCCAGTACTTC. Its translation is CASRELTGVEETQYF. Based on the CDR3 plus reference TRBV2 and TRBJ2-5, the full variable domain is EPEVTQTPSHQVTQMGQEVILRCVPISNHLYFYWYRQILGQKVEFLVSFYNNEISEKSEIFDDQFSVERPDGSNFTLKIRSTKLEDSAMYFCASRELTGVEETQYFGPGTRLLVL.

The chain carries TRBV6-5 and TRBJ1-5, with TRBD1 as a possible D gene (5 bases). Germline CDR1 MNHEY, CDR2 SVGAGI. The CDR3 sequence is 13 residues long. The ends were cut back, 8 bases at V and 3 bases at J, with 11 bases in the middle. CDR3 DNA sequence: TGTGCCAGCCAGCCAGGGTACAATCAGCCCCAGCATTTT. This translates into CASQPGYNQPQHF.

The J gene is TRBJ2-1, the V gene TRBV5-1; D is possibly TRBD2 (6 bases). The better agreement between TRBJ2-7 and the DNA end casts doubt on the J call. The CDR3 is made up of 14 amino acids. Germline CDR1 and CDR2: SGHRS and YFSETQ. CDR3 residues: CASSWRDAYNEQYF. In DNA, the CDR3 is TGCGCCAGCAGTTGGCGGGATGCCTACAATGAGCAGTACTTC.

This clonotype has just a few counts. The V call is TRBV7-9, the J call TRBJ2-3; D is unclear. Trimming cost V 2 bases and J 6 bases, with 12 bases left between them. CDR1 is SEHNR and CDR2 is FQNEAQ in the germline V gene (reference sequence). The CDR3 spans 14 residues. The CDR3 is CASSLNSPRDTQYF. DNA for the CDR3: TGTGCCAGCAGCTTAAATAGTCCGAGGGATACGCAGTATTTT.